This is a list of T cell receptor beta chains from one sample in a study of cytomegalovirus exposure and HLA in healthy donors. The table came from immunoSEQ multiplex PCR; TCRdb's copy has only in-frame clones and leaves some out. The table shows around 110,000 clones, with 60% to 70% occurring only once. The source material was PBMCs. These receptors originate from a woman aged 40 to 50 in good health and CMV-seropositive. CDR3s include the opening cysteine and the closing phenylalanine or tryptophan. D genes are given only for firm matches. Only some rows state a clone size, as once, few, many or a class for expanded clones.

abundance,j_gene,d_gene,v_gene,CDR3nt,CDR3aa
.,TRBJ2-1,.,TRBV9,TGTGCCAGCAGCGCACTACTACTATCATCCTACGGTGAGCAGTTCTTC,CASSALLLSSYGEQFF
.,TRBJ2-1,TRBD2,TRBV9,TGTGCCAGCAGCGTAGGACTAGCGGGAGGATATAGCTCCTACAATGAGCAGTTCTTC,CASSVGLAGGYSSYNEQFF
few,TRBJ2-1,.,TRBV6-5,TGTGCCAGCAGAGAGATCGGGGTATACTTCTTC,CASREIGVYFF
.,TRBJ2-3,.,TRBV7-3,TGTGCCAGCAGCTTAACGTCCTCCACAGATACGCAGTATTTT,CASSLTSSTDTQYF
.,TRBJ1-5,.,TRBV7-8,TGTGCCAGCAGCCCCCGGGGGGGGCTCGGGTCCAGCAATCAGCCCCAGCATTTT,CASSPRGGLGSSNQPQHF
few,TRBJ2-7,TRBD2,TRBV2,TGTGCCAGACGGGAGGGGAACTCCTACGAGCAGTACTTC,CARREGNSYEQYF
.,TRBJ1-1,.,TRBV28,TGTGCCAGCAGTTTAGTAACGGTAATGAACACTGAAGCTTTCTTT,CASSLVTVMNTEAFF
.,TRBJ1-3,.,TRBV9,TGTGCCAGCAGCGCCCGCGGGGAGGGTATTGCCTCTGGAAACACCATATATTTT,CASSARGEGIASGNTIYF
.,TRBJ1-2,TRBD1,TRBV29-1,TGCAGCGTTGAGGGGACAGGGGATGGCTACACCTTC,CSVEGTGDGYTF
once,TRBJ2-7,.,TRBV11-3,TGTGCCAGCAGCTTATCGGGGAACTCCTACGAGCAGTACTTC,CASSLSGNSYEQYF
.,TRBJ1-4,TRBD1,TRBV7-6,TGTGCCAGCAGCTTACTACAGGGGTCGGGAGAAAAACTGTTTTTT,CASSLLQGSGEKLFF
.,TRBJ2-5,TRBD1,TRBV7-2,TGTGCCAGCAGCTTAACCGGGACAGTCCGAGAGACCCAGTACTTC,CASSLTGTVRETQYF
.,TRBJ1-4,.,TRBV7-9,TGTGCCAGCAGCTTAATCGCCTCCGGGGGTGAAAAACTGTTTTTT,CASSLIASGGEKLFF
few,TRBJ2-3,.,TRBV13,TGTGCCAGCAGCGGCACAAGCACAGATACGCAGTATTTT,CASSGTSTDTQYF
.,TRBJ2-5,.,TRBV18,TGTGCCAGCTCACCACCGGTGGGAGACACGGAGACCCAGTACTTC,CASSPPVGDTETQYF
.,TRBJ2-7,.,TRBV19,TGTGCCAGTAGTATAGGAGGAGGAGCCTACGAGCAGTACTTC,CASSIGGGAYEQYF
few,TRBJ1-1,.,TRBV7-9,TGTGCCAGCAGCTCCTCTTTGGCAACTGAAGCTTTCTTT,CASSSSLATEAFF
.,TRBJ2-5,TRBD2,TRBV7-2,TGTGCCAGCAGCGCCGCTAGCGGGGAAGAGACCCAGTACTTC,CASSAASGEETQYF
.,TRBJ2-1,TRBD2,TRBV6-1,TGTGCCAGCAGTGATCCGACTAGCGCGGTCTACAATGAGCAGTTCTTC,CASSDPTSAVYNEQFF
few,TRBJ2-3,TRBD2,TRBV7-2,TGTGCCAGCAGCTTAGCTCCTCTAGCGGGAGTTACAGATACGCAGTATTTT,CASSLAPLAGVTDTQYF
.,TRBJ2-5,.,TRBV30,TGTGCCTGGAGTGTACTCGACACCGGATCCTCAGAGCAGTACTTC,CAWSVLDTGSSEQYF
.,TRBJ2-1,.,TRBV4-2,TGTGCCAGCAGCCAAGAACAACTACTCTCCTACAATGAGCAGTTCTTC,CASSQEQLLSYNEQFF
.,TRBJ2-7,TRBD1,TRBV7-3,TGTGCCAGCAGCTTACCCGACAGGGTCGGCTCCTACGAGCAGTACTTC,CASSLPDRVGSYEQYF
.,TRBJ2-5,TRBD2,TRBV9,TGTGCCAGCAGCGTAGACGAGGGCGGGAGGTGGGAGACCCAGTACTTC,CASSVDEGGRWETQYF
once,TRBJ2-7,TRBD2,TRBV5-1,TGCGCCAGCAGCTTGGGTTTTGGGGCTAGCGGCGAGCAGTACTTC,CASSLGFGASGEQYF
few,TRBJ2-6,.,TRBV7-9,TGTGCCAGCAGCCAGGGGGGGGCCAACGTCCTGACTTTC,CASSQGGANVLTF